One and the same sample provided the 15 T cell receptor beta chains below, sequenced in a study of identical twins. In TCRdb, the 5' RACE reads were re-called with MiXCR into one record per CDR3 protein. The table records 200,000 to 250,000 distinct CDR3 sequences, about 13% of them present only once. These same records also appear under a second study, on yellow fever vaccine responses in identical twins.

Sequencing used memory (CD45RO+) T cells sorted from blood. The receptor source for this set is a woman younger than 30 in good health.

This clonotype was observed a handful of times. The chain employs TRBV7-2 and TRBJ2-5; no firm D call. This CDR3 spans 12 amino acids. V shed 1 base and J shed 9 bases, with 9 bases lying between them. Germline lookup yields CDR1 SGHTA and CDR2 FQGNSA. Here the CDR3 reads CASSLGWNAQYF. The CDR3 DNA follows: TGTGCCAGCAGCTTAGGTTGGAACGCCCAGTACTTC.

For the CDR3, the DNA is TGTGCCAGCAGTTTAAGTGCCTTGCGCGATCAGCCCCAGCATTTT. Protein sequence: CASSLSALRDQPQHF. The rearrangement links TRBV28 to TRBJ1-5, with D unclear. Germline CDR1 is MDHEN and CDR2 is SYDVKM. The CDR3 spans 15 residues. V was trimmed by 2 bases and J by 5 bases, leaving 13 bases between them.

This sequence joins TRBV4-2 and TRBJ2-5, with D maybe TRBD2 (6 bases). This CDR3 is 15 amino acids long. V lost 0 bases and J lost 3, with 11 bases in between. Germline V CDR1 and CDR2: LGHNA, YNFKEQ. This CDR3 is CASSQDGGDEETQYF. The DNA for the CDR3 is TGTGCCAGCAGCCAAGATGGCGGGGACGAAGAGACCCAGTACTTC.

The rearrangement links TRBV27 to TRBJ2-7; TRBD1 aligns across 8 bases. The CDR3 has 16 amino acids. Germline CDR1 and CDR2: MNHEY and SMNVEV (reference sequence). With 5 bases clipped from V and 2 bases from J, the junction kept 11 bases outside the gene matches. CDR3 DNA sequence: TGTGCCAGCAGTGCCGGACAGGGAAGGGAACCCTACGAGCAGTACTTC. Its translation: CASSAGQGREPYEQYF.

This clonotype came up a few times. V is TRBV24-1 and J is TRBJ2-2; D possibly corresponds to TRBD2 (6 bases). The CDR3 is 14 residues long. The V and J ends lost 5 bases and 5 bases respectively, with 11 bases between them. Germline V gene sequence: CDR1 KGHDR, CDR2 SFDVKD. CDR3 DNA: TGTGCCACCAGTGCGGGGGTCGTGACCGGGGAGCTGTTTTTT. Its translation is CATSAGVVTGELFF.

The chain is built from TRBV6-4 and TRBJ1-1; D is ambiguous. Looked up from germline, CDR1 is MRHNA and CDR2 is SNTAGT. The V end was cut by 6 bases, the J end by 5 bases, with 13 bases between. This CDR3 is 13 amino acids long. This CDR3 is CASSPERSTEAFF. DNA of the CDR3: TGTGCCAGCAGCCCGGAACGGTCTACTGAAGCTTTCTTT.

The chain uses TRBV10-2 and TRBJ2-1, with D perhaps matching TRBD1 (6 bases). The CDR3 has 16 residues. CDR1 and CDR2 from the germline V gene are WSHSY and SAAADI. V was shortened by 8 bases and J by 1 base, with 18 bases between the two germline ends. This CDR3 is CASGNRGGGSYNEQFF. The DNA of the CDR3 is TGCGCCAGCGGGAACCGAGGGGGTGGATCCTACAATGAGCAGTTCTTC.

The table lists this clonotype with a few counts. J is TRBJ2-7 and V is TRBV6-1, with D possibly matching TRBD1 (6 bases). Germline values: CDR1 MNHNS, CDR2 SASEGT. This CDR3 contains 16 residues. V lost 2 bases to trimming and J lost 2 bases, with 16 bases between them. The CDR3, as DNA: TGTGCCAGCAGTGAAAGGCGGGCAGGGGATCCCTACGAGCAGTACTTC. Encoded protein: CASSERRAGDPYEQYF.

This clonotype showed up just a few times. This chain connects TRBV11-2 to TRBJ2-2; D remains unclear. Germline lookup yields CDR1 SGHAT and CDR2 FQNNGV. The CDR3 sequence is 14 residues long. The V and J ends lost 5 bases and 2 bases respectively, with 9 bases between them. The CDR3 sequence: CASSRRGNTGELFF. The DNA of the CDR3 is TGTGCCAGCAGCCGAAGAGGCAACACCGGGGAGCTGTTTTTT.

This clonotype was recorded a few times. This chain links TRBV29-1 with TRBJ2-2; D ambiguous. Trimming took off 7 bases at V and 3 bases at J, with 15 bases between the two ends. The CDR3 totals 14 residues. Looked up from germline, CDR1 is SQVTM and CDR2 is ANQGSEA. The DNA for the CDR3 is TGCAGCGGACGGATAGGGATTGACACCGGGGAGCTGTTTTTT. Its translation is CSGRIGIDTGELFF.

The chain uses TRBV3-1 and TRBJ2-5, with 8 bases lining up with TRBD1. CDR1 is LGHDT, CDR2 YNNKEL, per germline (reference sequence). The CDR3 consists of 15 residues. Trimming took 0 bases from V and 3 from J; bases not matched to a gene: 3. CDR3 bases: TGTGCCAGCAGCCAAGATTTGACAGGGGAAGAGACCCAGTACTTC. Its protein product is CASSQDLTGEETQYF.

The V call is TRBV11-3, the J call TRBJ1-1; D is unresolved. Germline CDR1 reads SGHNT; CDR2 reads YENEEA. The CDR3 covers 14 residues. Trimming shortened V by 3 bases and J by 1 base, and 9 bases separated the two germline ends. The CDR3 reads CASSLRERNTEAFF. In DNA, the CDR3 is TGTGCCAGCAGCTTGAGGGAAAGGAACACTGAAGCTTTCTTT.

This chain links TRBV27 with TRBJ2-5; 8 bases map to TRBD1. CDR3 length: 14 residues. Unmatched junction bases numbered 2, after V lost 0 bases and J lost 5 bases. Germline V gene data show CDR1 as MNHEY and CDR2 as SMNVEV (reference sequence). Written as DNA, the CDR3 is TGTGCCAGCAGTTTATCGGACAGGGCTGAGACCCAGTACTTC. Translated, it gives CASSLSDRAETQYF.

This clonotype was detected only a few times. V gene TRBV11-2 combines with J gene TRBJ1-2; 8 bases line up with TRBD1. Germline V gives CDR1 SGHAT, CDR2 FQNNGV. J gave up 2 bases and V 2 bases, and 10 bases lay outside the gene matches. CDR3 length equals 17 residues. CDR3 DNA: TGTGCCAGCAGCTTATGGGCTGGACAGGGAGAGAACTATGGCTACACCTTC. Translating gives CASSLWAGQGENYGYTF.

The chain has TRBV7-9 and TRBJ2-3; 8 bases are a match to TRBD2. J lost 0 bases, V lost 3 bases, and 8 bases had no gene match. CDR1 SEHNR and CDR2 FQNEAQ come from the germline V gene (reference sequence). The length of the CDR3 is 17 residues. The CDR3 spells CASSFTGTRSSTDTQYF. CDR3 DNA: TGTGCCAGCAGCTTCACCGGGACTAGATCTAGCACAGATACGCAGTATTTT.